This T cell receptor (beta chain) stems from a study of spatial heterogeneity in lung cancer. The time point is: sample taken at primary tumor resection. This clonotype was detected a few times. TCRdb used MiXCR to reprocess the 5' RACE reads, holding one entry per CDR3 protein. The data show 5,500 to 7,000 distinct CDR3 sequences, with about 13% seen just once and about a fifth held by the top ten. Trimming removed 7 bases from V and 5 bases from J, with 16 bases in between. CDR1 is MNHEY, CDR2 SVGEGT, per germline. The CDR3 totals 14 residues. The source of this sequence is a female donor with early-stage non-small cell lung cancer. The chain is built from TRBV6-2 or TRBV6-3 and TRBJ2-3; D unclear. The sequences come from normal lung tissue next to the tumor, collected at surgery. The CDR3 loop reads CASKPAPSGDTQYF. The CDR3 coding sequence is TGTGCCAGCAAACCGGCCCCCTCCGGAGATACGCAGTATTTT.